Following are 27 T cell receptor beta chains from one sample sequenced in a study of OX40 agonist ivuxolimab in advanced cancers. Measured with immunoSEQ multiplex PCR; TCRdb has only the in-frame clones, and not every one. The table shows approximately 70,000 clones, with 84% occurring only once. Specimen: CD4+ or CD8+ T cells sorted from blood, collected in a trial of the OX40 agonist ivuxolimab. These receptors all stem from an adult with an advanced solid tumor such as melanoma, head and neck, liver or kidney cancer.

The chain employs TRBV5-4 and TRBJ2-7; TRBD2 might be the D (6 bases). This CDR3 spans 14 amino acids. Between the trimmed V and J ends, which lost 4 bases and 5 bases, there was a span of 16 bases. The V gene's germline CDR1 is SGHNT and CDR2 YYREEE (reference sequence). CDR3 bases: TGTGCCAGCAGCCCCCGGAGGGTTACTAACGAGCAGTACTTC. It is translated as CASSPRRVTNEQYF. Together with reference TRBV5-4 and TRBJ2-7, the CDR3 gives the full variable domain: ETGVTQSPTHLIKTRGQQVTLRCSSQSGHNTVSWYQQALGQGPQFIFQYYREEENGRGNFPPRFSGLQFPNYSSELNVNALELDDSALYLCASSPRRVTNEQYFGPGTRLTVT.

V gene TRBV13 combines with J gene TRBJ1-4; 7 bases fit TRBD1. Germline assignment: CDR1 PRHDT and CDR2 FYEKMQ (reference sequence). J was trimmed by 2 bases and V by 4 bases; bases with no gene match: 1. The CDR3 is made up of 14 amino acids. As DNA, the CDR3 is TGTGCCAGCAGCTCGGGACAGACTAATGAAAAACTGTTTTTT. This codes for CASSSGQTNEKLFF.

The chain uses TRBV19 and TRBJ2-5; 8 nucleotides line up with TRBD1. CDR3 length: 12 amino acids. The germline V gene has CDR1 LNHDA and CDR2 SQIVND (reference sequence). The J segment lost 11 bases and the V segment lost 4 bases, leaving 6 bases of the junction unmatched. The CDR3 loop reads CASSRRQGLQYF. In DNA, the CDR3 is TGTGCCAGTAGTAGACGACAGGGGTTGCAGTACTTC. Full variable domain (missing parts from reference TRBV19 and TRBJ2-5): DGGITQSPKYLFRKEGQNVTLSCEQNLNHDAMYWYRQDPGQGLRLIYYSQIVNDFQKGDIAEGYSVSREKKESFPLTVTSAQKNPTAFYLCASSRRQGLQYFGPGTRLLVL.

V usage is TRBV2 and J usage is TRBJ2-2; 7 positions match TRBD1. From germline, CDR1 is SNHLY and CDR2 FYNNEI. The CDR3 sequence is 14 residues long. V lost 8 bases to trimming and J lost 1 base; unmatched junction nucleotides: 4. CDR3 bases: TGTGCCAGCTTTAACAGGGGGAACACCGGGGAGCTGTTTTTT. Protein: CASFNRGNTGELFF.

The V gene is TRBV11-2, the J gene TRBJ2-1, with D uncertain. V lost 6 bases and J lost 15, with 15 bases in between. The germline V gene has CDR1 SGHAT and CDR2 FQNNGV. The CDR3 is 11 residues long. CDR3 coding DNA: TGTGCCAGCAGTTCCGGGCCTGGCGTGTTCTTC. Translation: CASSSGPGVFF.

CDR3 region: CASSWGQGTGELFF. The CDR3 DNA follows: TGTGCCAGCAGCTGGGGACAGGGGACCGGGGAGCTGTTTTTT. V is TRBV5-4 and J is TRBJ2-2; 10 nucleotides line up with TRBD1. The CDR3 runs 14 residues. Germline V gives CDR1 SGHNT, CDR2 YYREEE (reference sequence). Trimming took 3 bases from V and 5 from J; bases not matched to a gene: 1.

The chain couples TRBV7-9 to TRBJ2-7; possibly TRBD2 for D (6 bases). This CDR3 region has 14 residues. V lost 5 bases, J lost 3 bases, and 14 bases lay in between. Per the germline V gene, CDR1 is SEHNR and CDR2 is FQNEAQ (reference sequence). CDR3 protein: CASSPRASVYEQYF. CDR3 nucleotide sequence: TGTGCCAGCAGCCCCCGTGCTAGCGTCTACGAGCAGTACTTC.

As DNA, the CDR3 is TGTGCCAGCAGCTTAGCGACAGGGGGCAATGAAAAACTGTTTTTT. This codes for CASSLATGGNEKLFF. The J gene is TRBJ1-4, the V gene TRBV7-9; 10 bases match TRBD1. The junction had 0 bases not matched to a gene; V was cut back by 0 bases and J by 5 bases. This CDR3 has 15 residues. Germline CDR1 and CDR2: SEHNR and FQNEAQ (reference sequence).

The chain links TRBV10-3 to TRBJ2-7; 12 bases align to TRBD2. Germline assignment: CDR1 ENHRY and CDR2 SYGVKD. There are 13 residues in the CDR3. V lost 10 bases, J lost 2 bases, and 3 bases stayed unmatched. CDR3 region: CATGLAGTYEQYF. CDR3 sequence (DNA): TGTGCCACCGGACTAGCGGGAACCTACGAGCAGTACTTC.

The chain employs TRBV14 and TRBJ2-7, with 7 bases identical to TRBD1. Germline assignment: CDR1 SGHDN and CDR2 FVKESK. CDR3 size: 15 residues. With V trimmed by 3 bases and J by 2 bases, 7 bases remained unmatched. CDR3 loop: CASSQANRGAYEQYF. The CDR3 coding sequence is TGTGCCAGCAGCCAGGCCAACAGGGGAGCCTACGAGCAGTACTTC.

The V and J genes are TRBV11-2 and TRBJ2-3, with D perhaps assigned TRBD1 or TRBD2 (5 bases each). The CDR3 has 15 residues. V lost 5 bases to trimming and J lost 1 base, with 13 bases between them. Germline V gives CDR1 SGHAT, CDR2 FQNNGV. In DNA form, the CDR3 reads TGTGCCAGCAGCGGGGGTGATATGGGCACAGATACGCAGTATTTT. Translating it yields CASSGGDMGTDTQYF.

Only a few counts were recorded for this clone. The chain combines TRBV7-2 with TRBJ1-2; D call uncertain. The germline CDR1 and CDR2 sequences are SGHTA and FQGNSA. There are 14 residues in the CDR3. Trimming took 3 bases from V and 0 from J, leaving 8 bases between them. The CDR3, as DNA: TGTGCCAGCAGCTTCAGGCCTACTAACTATGGCTACACCTTC. This gives the protein CASSFRPTNYGYTF. The full variable domain, with the rest looked up from reference TRBV7-2 and TRBJ1-2, is GAGVSQSPSNKVTEKGKDVELRCDPISGHTALYWYRQSLGQGLEFLIYFQGNSAPDKSGLPSDRFSAERTGGSVSTLTIQRTQQEDSAVYLCASSFRPTNYGYTFGSGTRLTVV.

V is TRBV7-9 and J is TRBJ2-3; D is possibly TRBD1 (6 bases). Per the germline V gene, CDR1 is SEHNR and CDR2 is FQNEAQ (reference sequence). Trimming took off 1 base at V and 6 bases at J, with 14 bases between the two ends. This CDR3 is 15 amino acids long. The CDR3 nucleotides are TGTGCCAGCAGCTTAGTATGGGCACAGGGCGATACGCAGTATTTT. Amino acid sequence: CASSLVWAQGDTQYF.

This rearrangement joins TRBV6-1 to TRBJ2-5; D gene unclear. CDR1 MNHNS and CDR2 SASEGT come from the germline V gene. V shed 8 bases and J shed 2 bases, with 15 bases lying between them. The CDR3 runs 14 residues. CDR3 DNA sequence: TGTGCCAGCTCTGCCGTGGAGCGTCAAGAGACCCAGTACTTC. This translates into CASSAVERQETQYF.

The chain recombines TRBV28 with TRBJ1-4, with a weak D call TRBD1 (6 bases). Trimming removed 6 bases from V and 4 bases from J, with 15 bases in between. Germline-derived CDR1 and CDR2 are MDHEN and SYDVKM. This CDR3 region has 15 residues. CDR3 sequence (DNA): TGTGCCAGCAGCCAAACAGGGTCGGGTAATGAAAAACTGTTTTTT. Amino acid sequence: CASSQTGSGNEKLFF.

The chain carries TRBV7-9 and TRBJ2-5, with 7 bases lining up with TRBD2. V dropped 1 base and J dropped 0; count of bases not matched to a gene: 11. The germline gives CDR1 SEHNR, CDR2 FQNEAQ (reference sequence). The CDR3 runs 18 residues. The CDR3 DNA is TGTGCCAGCAGCTTAGTGGGAGGGAAGCTTCTTCACCAAGAGACCCAGTACTTC. Translating it yields CASSLVGGKLLHQETQYF.

J is TRBJ2-3 and V is TRBV7-2; no clear D. Trimming stripped 5 bases from V and 8 bases from J, with 17 bases between. This CDR3 spans 14 amino acids. CDR1 SGHTA and CDR2 FQGNSA come from the germline V gene. As DNA, the CDR3 is TGTGCCAGCAGCATAACCGGGTTCAAGGGTACGCAGTATTTT. Its translation: CASSITGFKGTQYF.

The chain carries TRBV5-6 and TRBJ2-1; 10 bases align to TRBD1. Germline V lookup: CDR1 SGHDT, CDR2 YYEEEE. This CDR3 is built from 17 residues. V was clipped by 0 bases and J by 2 bases; unmatched bases: 5. CDR3 in DNA: TGTGCCAGCAGCTTGGCCCTGGGACAGGGGCCCTACAATGAGCAGTTCTTC. Protein product: CASSLALGQGPYNEQFF.

This clone was seen a single time. The V gene is TRBV27, the J gene TRBJ2-7; 15 nucleotides match TRBD2. CDR3 length: 15 amino acids. Per the germline V gene, CDR1 is MNHEY and CDR2 is SMNVEV (reference sequence). J lost 1 base, V lost 7 bases, and 2 bases had no gene match. The CDR3 loop is CASTGLAGGSYEQYF. In nucleotides, the CDR3 is TGTGCCAGCACCGGACTAGCGGGGGGGTCCTACGAGCAGTACTTC.

In nucleotides, the CDR3 is TGCAGCGTTCAGGCGGGGTCGGGCACTGAAGCTTTCTTT. Amino acid sequence: CSVQAGSGTEAFF. The rearrangement joins TRBV29-1 to TRBJ1-1, with D uncertain. The V gene's germline CDR1 is SQVTM and CDR2 ANQGSEA. This CDR3 spans 13 amino acids. Trimming cost V 5 bases and J 4 bases, with 14 bases left between them.

This clone was seen once. This chain joins TRBV4-2 and TRBJ2-3; 9 bases are a match to TRBD2. Unmatched junction bases numbered 7, after V lost 0 bases and J lost 6 bases. The CDR3 extends over 16 amino acids. CDR1 LGHNA and CDR2 YNFKEQ come from the germline V gene. CDR3: CASSQERSSGVDTQYF. The CDR3 DNA is TGTGCCAGCAGCCAAGAAAGGTCTAGCGGGGTGGATACGCAGTATTTT.

V gene TRBV7-9 combines with J gene TRBJ2-2; 9 bases line up with TRBD1. V trimming: 6 bases; J trimming: 6 bases; junction bases outside the gene matches: 8. CDR3 length equals 15 residues. Germline values: CDR1 SEHNR, CDR2 FQNEAQ (reference sequence). CDR3 DNA sequence: TGTGCCAGCAGACAATCCGGGACAGGGTCCGGGGAGCTGTTTTTT. It codes for CASRQSGTGSGELFF.

The rearrangement links TRBV30 to TRBJ2-3, with 10 bases lining up with TRBD2. The CDR3 length is 15 residues. CDR1 and CDR2 from the germline V gene are GTSNPN and SVGIG (reference sequence). Losses at the gene ends were 3 bases for V and 1 base for J; bases not matched to a gene: 4. The CDR3 reads CAWSSGTSGTDTQYF. In DNA form, the CDR3 reads TGTGCCTGGAGCTCTGGGACTAGCGGCACAGATACGCAGTATTTT.

The J gene is TRBJ1-4, the V gene TRBV5-5; 12 bases agree with TRBD1. The germline V gene encodes CDR1 SGHKS and CDR2 YYEKEE (reference sequence). The CDR3 consists of 15 residues. V trimming: 3 bases; J trimming: 6 bases; junction bases outside the gene matches: 3. CDR3 residues: CASSWGTGGDEKLFF. The CDR3 region has the DNA TGTGCCAGCAGCTGGGGGACAGGGGGCGATGAAAAACTGTTTTTT.

The sample holds a few counts of this clone. The J gene is TRBJ1-2, the V gene TRBV5-1; D is possibly TRBD1 (5 bases). Per germline, CDR1 SGHRS and CDR2 YFSETQ. V lost 4 bases and J 1 base, leaving 14 bases between the germline ends. The CDR3 contains 15 residues. The CDR3, as DNA: TGCGCCAGCAGCCCAATGGGGGGGATTAACTATGGCTACACCTTC. Translated: CASSPMGGINYGYTF.

The chain employs TRBV7-2 and TRBJ1-5, with D perhaps TRBD1 (5 bases). Germline assignment: CDR1 SGHTA and CDR2 FQGNSA. Trimming cost V 1 base and J 0 bases, with 10 bases left between them. There are 16 residues in the CDR3. The CDR3 DNA is TGTGCCAGCAGCTTAGAGGGGATGGGTAGCAATCAGCCCCAGCATTTT. Amino acids: CASSLEGMGSNQPQHF.

As DNA, the CDR3 is TGTGCCAGCAGCGTGGGAATTGGTGGCAATCAGCCCCAGCATTTT. This sequence encodes CASSVGIGGNQPQHF. The gene calls are TRBV28 and TRBJ1-5; unclear D gene. The CDR3 loop spans 15 amino acids. The V end was cut by 6 bases, the J end by 2 bases, with 14 bases between. The germline CDR1 and CDR2 sequences are MDHEN and SYDVKM.